The T cell receptor (beta chain) under discussion was sequenced for a study of a mutant IDH1 vaccine in newly diagnosed glioma. At the level of the study: Treated patients had a mean age of around 40 years and a sex split that was roughly 62% male and 37.5% female.

About this clone: What it binds is not known.

Time point of the sample: week 5, during vaccination. Each dose of the vaccine consisted of 300 ug of mutant IDH1 20-mer peptide, with topical imiquimod. Points from the study as a whole: Most patients, 90% to 95%, showed vaccine-induced immune responses.

Produced via immunoSEQ multiplex PCR; TCRdb's table is partial and in-frame only. This repertoire shows tens of thousands of clones, 78% found once; its top ten account for 5.2%. CDR1 and CDR2 (germline): SGHKS, YYEKEE (reference sequence). The V end was cut by 0 bases, the J end by 4 bases, with 11 bases between. The CDR3 runs 15 residues. Sequencing was performed on PBMCs, taken from a glioma patient whose treatment included an IDH1 peptide vaccine. This rearrangement joins TRBV5-5 to TRBJ2-1, with a possible D match to TRBD2 (6 bases). The clonotype was recovered from a man aged 45-65 years with glioma. As DNA, the CDR3 is TGTGCCAGCAGCTTGGCGGGGGAACCTTACAATGAGCAGTTCTTC. Translated: CASSLAGEPYNEQFF.